This TCR beta chain appears in the sequencing data of a study of shared T cell receptors in the human thymus. Only in-frame clones appear in the TCRdb table, and some are missing; sequencing was by immunoSEQ multiplex PCR. The sample shows roughly 560,000 clones, approximately 80% of them seen only once. These sequences were also reported in another study, on human thymus T cells. That source notes: Resections removed during corrective heart surgery provided the thymus tissue used. The authors found apparently biased V and J gene usage in thymic and blood repertoires.

Sequencing was done on a sample of thymocytes. This TCR came from a boy less than two years old with a congenital heart defect.

As DNA, the CDR3 is TGTGCCAGTAGTATAAGCAGGGGGCGGCCTCCCTACGAGCAGTACTTC. It translates to CASSISRGRPPYEQYF. V gene TRBV19 combines with J gene TRBJ2-7; 8 bases fit TRBD1. Unmatched junction bases numbered 8, after V lost 2 bases and J lost 2 bases. The germline CDR1 and CDR2 sequences are LNHDA and SQIVND (reference sequence). The CDR3 runs to 16 residues.